The present T cell receptor beta chain was sequenced within a study of cytomegalovirus exposure and HLA in healthy donors. Notes on this clone: Its target is unknown.

Trimming cost V 3 bases and J 2 bases, with 9 bases left between them. CDR1 and CDR2 from the germline V gene are SNHLY and FYNNEI. This CDR3 contains 14 residues. 13 Jbeta primers and 60 Vbeta primers were used for the PCR. Data came from immunoSEQ multiplex PCR; TCRdb stores just in-frame clones and leaves some out. The repertoire holds approximately 110,000 clones, with over 70% as singletons. Study-wide points: Later on, an analysis tied around 17,000 TCR beta sequences to HLA alleles at 0.05 false discovery rate. A later analysis found that most CMV-associated TCR beta chains appeared HLA-restricted. Among TCR beta chains, those listed as cytomegalovirus-associated numbered about 160. A missense variant in DCLRE1C was later tied to TCR beta V- and J-gene trimming.

The receptor was isolated from a man under 40 in good health and CMV-seronegative. Sequencing was done on a sample of PBMCs. The J gene is TRBJ2-3, the V gene TRBV2; D remains unclear. CDR3 DNA: TGTGCCAGCAGTGAGGGCAGTTTCACAGATACGCAGTATTTT. Translation: CASSEGSFTDTQYF.